This T cell receptor beta chain was captured in a study of PD-1 blockade in classical Hodgkin lymphoma. The CDR3 spans 14 residues. With V trimmed by 7 bases and J by 5 bases, 9 bases remained unmatched. Germline CDR1 MNHEY, CDR2 SVGAGI. For this clone: Its antigen is currently unknown.

In every patient, relapse followed autologous stem cell transplantation, while exposure to brentuximab vedotin differed. Using magnetic negative selection, the CD4+ T cells were separated out of thawed PBMCs. Method: immunoSEQ multiplex PCR; TCRdb's copy keeps in-frame clones and lacks some. The table shows 30,000 to 35,000 clones, with over 75% occurring only once. Study observations and caveats: Initiation of nivolumab under 1 year after ASCT led to exclusion of patients.

This TCR was sampled from a human donor with classical Hodgkin lymphoma. The chain links TRBV6-5 to TRBJ1-2; 8 bases are shared with TRBD1. This material consisted of CD4+ T cells from blood, taken at baseline. CDR3 in DNA: TGTGCCAGCACCAGGGACAGGAACGTATATGGCTACACCTTC. This gives the protein CASTRDRNVYGYTF.